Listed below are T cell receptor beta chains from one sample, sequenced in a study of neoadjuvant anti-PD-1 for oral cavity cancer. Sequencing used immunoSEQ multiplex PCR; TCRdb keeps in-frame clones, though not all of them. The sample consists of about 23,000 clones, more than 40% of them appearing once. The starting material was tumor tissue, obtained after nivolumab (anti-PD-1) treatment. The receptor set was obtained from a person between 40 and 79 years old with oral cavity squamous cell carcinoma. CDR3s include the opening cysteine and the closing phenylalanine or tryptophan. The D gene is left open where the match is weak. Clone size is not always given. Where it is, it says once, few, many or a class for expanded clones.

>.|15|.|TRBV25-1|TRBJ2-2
CASSEWTAYTGDLFF
TGTGCCAGCAGTGAATGGACGGCCTACACCGGGGATCTGTTTTTT
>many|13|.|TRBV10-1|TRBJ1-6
CASSVERESPLHF
TGCGCCAGCAGTGTTGAAAGGGAATCACCCCTCCACTTT
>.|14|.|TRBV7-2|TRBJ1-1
CASSLGTHGAEAFF
TGTGCCAGCAGCTTAGGGACGCACGGGGCTGAAGCTTTCTTT
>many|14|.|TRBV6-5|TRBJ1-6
CASSPGRNNSPLHF
TGTGCCAGCAGTCCGGGACGGAATAATTCACCCCTCCACTTT
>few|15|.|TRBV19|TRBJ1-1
CASSIAGELNTEAFF
TGTGCCAGTAGTATAGCTGGCGAGCTGAACACTGAAGCTTTCTTT
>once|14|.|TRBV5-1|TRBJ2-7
CASSTGRDNYEQYF
TGCGCCAGCAGCACGGGGCGGGACAATTACGAGCAGTACTTC
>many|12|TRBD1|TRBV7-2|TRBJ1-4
CASSQEGAKLFF
TGTGCCAGCAGTCAAGAGGGGGCCAAACTGTTTTTT
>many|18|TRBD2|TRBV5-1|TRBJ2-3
CASSLARGLAALDDTQYF
TGCGCCAGCAGCTTGGCCCGCGGACTAGCGGCCCTCGACGATACGCAGTATTTT
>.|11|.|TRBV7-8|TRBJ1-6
CASSLLGPLHF
TGTGCCAGCAGCTTACTTGGACCCCTCCACTTT
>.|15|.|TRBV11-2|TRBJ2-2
CASSLGFANTGELFF
TGTGCCAGCAGCTTAGGATTCGCGAACACCGGGGAGCTGTTTTTT
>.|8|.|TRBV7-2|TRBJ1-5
CSTGAQHF
TGCTCCACCGGAGCCCAGCATTTT
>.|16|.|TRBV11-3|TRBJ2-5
CASSMSLPQGGETQYF
TGTGCCAGCAGCATGAGCCTCCCTCAGGGGGGAGAGACCCAGTACTTC
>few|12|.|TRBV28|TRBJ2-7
CASSPLRYEQYF
TGTGCCAGCAGTCCCCTGCGCTACGAGCAGTACTTC
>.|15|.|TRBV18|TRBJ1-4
CASSRTGQGGEKLFF
TGTGCCAGCTCACGAACTGGCCAGGGAGGTGAAAAACTGTTTTTT
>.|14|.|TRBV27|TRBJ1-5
CASSEAQGNQPQHF
TGTGCCAGCAGTGAGGCACAGGGTAATCAGCCCCAGCATTTT
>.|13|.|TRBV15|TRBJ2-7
CATSRGGPAEQYF
TGTGCCACCAGCAGAGGGGGGCCGGCCGAGCAGTACTTC
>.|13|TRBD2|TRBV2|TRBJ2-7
CAIHGGESYEQYF
TGTGCCATCCATGGGGGGGAGTCCTACGAGCAGTACTTC
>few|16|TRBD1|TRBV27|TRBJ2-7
CASSLISPGQGLEQYF
TGTGCCAGCAGTTTAATTTCCCCGGGACAGGGGCTCGAGCAGTACTTC
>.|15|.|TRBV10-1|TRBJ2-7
CASSSLGGVAYEQYF
TGCGCCAGCAGTTCCCTTGGGGGTGTCGCCTACGAGCAGTACTTC
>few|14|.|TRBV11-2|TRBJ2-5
CASSLGLVRETQYF
TGTGCCAGCAGCCTGGGCCTTGTGAGGGAGACCCAGTACTTC
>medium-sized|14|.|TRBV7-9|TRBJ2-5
CASSWGTAGETQYF
TGTGCCAGCAGCTGGGGGACAGCGGGGGAGACCCAGTACTTC
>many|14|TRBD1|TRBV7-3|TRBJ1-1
CASSSTTGYTEAFF
TGTGCCAGCAGCTCCACGACAGGGTACACTGAAGCTTTCTTT
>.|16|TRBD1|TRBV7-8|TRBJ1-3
CASTLSPTGTGNTIYF
TGTGCCAGCACCCTATCCCCGACAGGGACTGGAAACACCATATATTTT
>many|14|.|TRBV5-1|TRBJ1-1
CASRQGLVNTEAFF
TGCGCCAGCAGGCAGGGGCTGGTGAACACTGAAGCTTTCTTT
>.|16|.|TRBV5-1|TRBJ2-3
CASTVTGGVSTDTQYF
TGCGCCAGCACCGTAACTGGGGGCGTCAGCACAGATACGCAGTATTTT
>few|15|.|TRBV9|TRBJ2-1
CASSPVRATYNEQFF
TGTGCCAGCAGCCCAGTAAGGGCTACCTACAATGAGCAGTTCTTC
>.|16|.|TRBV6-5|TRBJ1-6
CASSFLFTSYNSPLHF
TGTGCCAGCAGTTTTCTCTTCACCAGTTATAATTCACCCCTCCACTTT
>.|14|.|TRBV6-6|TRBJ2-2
CASSPNLGSGELFF
TGTGCCAGCAGCCCCAACCTAGGGTCCGGGGAGCTGTTTTTT
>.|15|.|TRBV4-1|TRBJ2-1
CASSQDPATALVQFF
TGCGCCAGCAGCCAAGACCCGGCTACAGCCCTTGTCCAGTTCTTC
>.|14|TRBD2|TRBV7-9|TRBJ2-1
CASAPGLAGDEQFF
TGTGCCAGCGCTCCGGGACTAGCGGGGGATGAGCAGTTCTTC
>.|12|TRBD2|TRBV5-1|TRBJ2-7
CASSSGGREQYF
TGCGCCAGCAGCTCCGGCGGGAGGGAGCAGTACTTC
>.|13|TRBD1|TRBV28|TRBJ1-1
CASRNTGGTEAFF
TGTGCCAGCAGAAATACAGGGGGCACTGAAGCTTTCTTT
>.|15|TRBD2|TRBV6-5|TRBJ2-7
CASSRQTSGGDEQYF
TGTGCCAGCAGTCGACAGACTAGCGGGGGAGACGAGCAGTACTTC
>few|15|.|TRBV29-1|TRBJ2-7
CSVGAEWRGTYEQYF
TGCAGCGTTGGGGCCGAATGGCGAGGGACCTACGAGCAGTACTTC
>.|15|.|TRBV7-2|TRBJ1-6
CASSPGWGRNSPLHF
TGTGCCAGCAGCCCAGGATGGGGCAGGAATTCACCCCTCCACTTT
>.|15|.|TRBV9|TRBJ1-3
CASSVESSSGNTIYF
TGTGCCAGCAGCGTAGAATCTTCATCTGGAAACACCATATATTTT
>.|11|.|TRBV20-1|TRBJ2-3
CSAGVTDTQYF
TGCAGTGCTGGGGTCACAGATACGCAGTATTTT
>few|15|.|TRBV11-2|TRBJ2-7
CASSFGGSGSYEQYF
TGTGCCAGCAGCTTCGGCGGCAGCGGATCCTACGAGCAGTACTTC
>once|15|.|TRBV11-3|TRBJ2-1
CASSLNGGLRGEQFF
TGTGCCAGCAGCTTAAACGGGGGCCTAAGGGGTGAGCAGTTCTTC
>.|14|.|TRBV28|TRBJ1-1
CASSPPGVNTEAFF
TGTGCCAGCAGTCCCCCAGGGGTTAACACTGAAGCTTTCTTT
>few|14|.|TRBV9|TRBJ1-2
CASSVELGNYGYTF
TGTGCCAGCAGCGTAGAACTGGGGAACTATGGCTACACCTTC
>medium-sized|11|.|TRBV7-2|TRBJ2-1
CASSLVNEQFF
TGTGCCAGCAGCTTAGTCAATGAGCAGTTCTTC